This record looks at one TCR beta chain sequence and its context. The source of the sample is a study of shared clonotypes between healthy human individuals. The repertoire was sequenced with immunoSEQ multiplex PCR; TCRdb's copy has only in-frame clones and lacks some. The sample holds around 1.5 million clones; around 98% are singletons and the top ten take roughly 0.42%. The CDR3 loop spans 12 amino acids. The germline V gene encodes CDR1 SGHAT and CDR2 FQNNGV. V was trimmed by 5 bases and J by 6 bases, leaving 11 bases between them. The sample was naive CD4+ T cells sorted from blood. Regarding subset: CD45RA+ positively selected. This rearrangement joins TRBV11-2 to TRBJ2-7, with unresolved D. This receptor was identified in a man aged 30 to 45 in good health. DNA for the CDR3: TGTGCCAGCAGCGCCCGGATAGGCGAGCAGTACTTC. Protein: CASSARIGEQYF.